The 26 T cell receptor beta chains given below trace back to one sample, sequenced in a study of cytotoxic CD8 clonotypes in ibrutinib-treated CLL. Profiled with immunoSEQ multiplex PCR; TCRdb holds only in-frame clones, not every one. The sample has 55,000 to 85,000 clones, about nine tenths seen once; the top ten hold approximately 3.1%. The source material was PBMCs, sampled after 12 months of ibrutinib treatment. These receptors were obtained from a human donor with chronic lymphocytic leukemia.

This chain links TRBV19 with TRBJ1-1; 10 positions agree with TRBD1. The germline V gene has CDR1 LNHDA and CDR2 SQIVND (reference sequence). The V and J ends lost 3 bases and 0 bases, in that order; junction bases with no gene match: 10. The CDR3 totals 18 residues. The CDR3 reads CASSIRPGTGAMNTEAFF. For the CDR3, the DNA is TGTGCCAGTAGTATTAGACCCGGGACAGGGGCAATGAACACTGAAGCTTTCTTT. Full variable domain (rest looked up from reference TRBV19 and TRBJ1-1): DGGITQSPKYLFRKEGQNVTLSCEQNLNHDAMYWYRQDPGQGLRLIYYSQIVNDFQKGDIAEGYSVSREKKESFPLTVTSAQKNPTAFYLCASSIRPGTGAMNTEAFFGQGTRLTVV.

The CDR3 spells CATSRDWGQGQPQHF. CDR3 nucleotide sequence: TGTGCCACCAGCAGAGATTGGGGGCAGGGGCAGCCCCAGCATTTT. The rearrangement links TRBV15 to TRBJ1-5, with D maybe TRBD1 (6 bases). Trimming left V 0 bases short and J 7 bases short, with 13 bases between. This CDR3 is 15 amino acids long. CDR1 LNHNV and CDR2 YYDKDF come from the germline V gene (reference sequence).

This clone was found once. The junction does not match germline at one end; this may be a read error. The rearrangement links TRBV7-7 to TRBJ2-3; D gene uncertain. The CDR3 spans 13 residues. Per the germline V gene, CDR1 is SSHAT and CDR2 is FNYEAQ (reference sequence). The CDR3 loop is CASSLFFSDTQYF. The DNA of the CDR3 is TGTGCTAGCAGCTTATTCTTCTCCGATACGCAGTATTTT.

This clone has a handful of counts. V and J are TRBV27 and TRBJ2-7; 8 positions match TRBD2. With 3 bases clipped from V and 2 bases from J, the junction kept 15 bases outside the gene matches. The CDR3 has 18 residues. Germline CDR1 MNHEY, CDR2 SMNVEV (reference sequence). The CDR3 nucleotides read TGTGCCAGCAGTTTTAAGGGGGGGAGCGGGAGTATTGCCTACGAGCAGTACTTC. Translated, it gives CASSFKGGSGSIAYEQYF.

This chain uses TRBV4-3 with TRBJ2-3; TRBD2 aligns across 7 bases. With V trimmed by 4 bases and J by 5 bases, 15 bases remained unmatched. This CDR3 has 17 residues. CDR1 is LGHNA, CDR2 YSLEER, per germline. In DNA form, the CDR3 reads TGCGCCAGCAGCCCCCATGGGTTGGGGAGGGATAAAGATACGCAGTATTTT. As protein: CASSPHGLGRDKDTQYF.

The chain links TRBV7-9 to TRBJ1-2; 7 bases are a match to TRBD1. With V trimmed by 9 bases and J by 5 bases, 27 bases remained unmatched. The CDR3 runs 19 residues. CDR1 and CDR2 (germline): SEHNR, FQNEAQ (reference sequence). CDR3 loop: CARDPALLQGLPTGYGYTF. CDR3 nucleotide sequence: TGTGCCAGAGACCCTGCCCTGCTACAGGGGCTCCCCACGGGGTATGGCTACACCTTC.

The chain uses TRBV30 and TRBJ1-2, with 7 bases that match TRBD1. The germline V gene encodes CDR1 GTSNPN and CDR2 SVGIG (reference sequence). This CDR3 spans 14 amino acids. V was clipped by 4 bases and J by 4 bases; unmatched bases: 9. CDR3 loop: CAWNPDRALYGYTF. The CDR3 bases are TGTGCCTGGAATCCTGACAGGGCTCTCTATGGCTACACCTTC.

The chain joins TRBV11-1 to TRBJ2-3; TRBD2 agrees at 8 bases. V lost 4 bases and J lost 0; bases outside the gene matches: 3. The CDR3 length is 15 residues. Germline lookup yields CDR1 SGHAT and CDR2 FQDESV (reference sequence). The CDR3 bases are TGTGCCAGCAGCTCAAGACTAGCGAGCACAGATACGCAGTATTTT. This gives the protein CASSSRLASTDTQYF.

This rearrangement joins TRBV15 to TRBJ2-5; 12 nucleotides agree with TRBD1. CDR3 length: 17 amino acids. CDR1 is LNHNV and CDR2 is YYDKDF in the germline V gene (reference sequence). The V segment lost 1 base and the J segment 2 bases; nucleotides outside the gene matches: 5. This CDR3 is CATSRAWDRGRQETQYF. The DNA for the CDR3 is TGTGCCACCAGCAGAGCGTGGGACAGGGGGCGGCAAGAGACCCAGTACTTC.

The J gene is TRBJ1-1, the V gene TRBV11-3; 8 positions match TRBD1. V lost 5 bases and J lost 1; bases outside the gene matches: 6. Germline V gives CDR1 SGHNT, CDR2 YENEEA. This CDR3 is 15 amino acids long. Here the CDR3 reads CASSARQGRNTEAFF. Here the CDR3 DNA reads TGTGCCAGCAGCGCTCGACAGGGGCGGAACACTGAAGCTTTCTTT.

This clone was counted a few times. The identical CDR3 is also encoded by other nucleotide sequences in the sample. This rearrangement joins TRBV5-1 to TRBJ1-1, with TRBD1 identical over 7 bases. Germline CDR1 and CDR2: SGHRS and YFSETQ. Unmatched junction bases numbered 7, after V lost 4 bases and J lost 1 base. This CDR3 region has 15 residues. The CDR3: CASSPTQGRNTEAFF. DNA of the CDR3: TGCGCCAGCAGCCCGACACAGGGGCGGAACACTGAAGCTTTCTTT.

This CDR3 reads CASSSGERGSYNEQFF. The DNA for the CDR3 is TGTGCCAGTAGTTCCGGCGAGCGGGGTTCCTACAATGAGCAGTTCTTC. This chain uses TRBV19 with TRBJ2-1; 7 bases match TRBD2. The CDR3 length is 16 residues. The germline V gene encodes CDR1 LNHDA and CDR2 SQIVND (reference sequence). J gave up 1 base and V 5 bases, and 8 bases lay outside the gene matches. The full variable domain, its missing parts supplied by reference TRBV19 and TRBJ2-1, is DGGITQSPKYLFRKEGQNVTLSCEQNLNHDAMYWYRQDPGQGLRLIYYSQIVNDFQKGDIAEGYSVSREKKESFPLTVTSAQKNPTAFYLCASSSGERGSYNEQFFGPGTRLTVL.

This clone showed up just once. The rearrangement joins TRBV6-1 to TRBJ2-6; no clear D gene. Germline V gene data show CDR1 as MNHNS and CDR2 as SASEGT. Trimming took off 10 bases at V and 0 bases at J, with 13 bases between the two ends. CDR3 length: 15 amino acids. Here the CDR3 DNA reads TGTGCCACCACCCCAAGAAGCTCTGGGGCCAACGTCCTGACTTTC. Encoded protein: CATTPRSSGANVLTF.

The chain employs TRBV9 and TRBJ1-2; D gene unclear. V lost 0 bases, J lost 4 bases, and 7 bases lay in between. Germline assignment: CDR1 SGDLS and CDR2 YYNGEE. The CDR3 extends over 13 amino acids. The CDR3 DNA is TGTGCCAGCAGCGTAGACAGCGCCTATGGCTACACCTTC. Its protein is CASSVDSAYGYTF. The full variable domain, completed using reference TRBV9 and TRBJ1-2, is DSGVTQTPKHLITATGQRVTLRCSPRSGDLSVYWYQQSLDQGLQFLIQYYNGEERAKGNILERFSAQQFPDLHSELNLSSLELGDSALYFCASSVDSAYGYTFGSGTRLTVV.

The J gene is TRBJ2-2, the V gene TRBV7-3, with 8 positions matching TRBD1. The germline gives CDR1 SGHTA, CDR2 FQGTGA. CDR3 length equals 15 residues. J gave up 0 bases and V 5 bases, and 2 bases lay outside the gene matches. CDR3 in amino acids: CASSPTGANTGELFF. CDR3 in DNA: TGTGCCAGCAGCCCGACAGGGGCGAACACCGGGGAGCTGTTTTTT.

J is TRBJ2-3 and V is TRBV5-6; 11 bases are a match to TRBD2. V lost 4 bases and J lost 4; bases outside the gene matches: 5. CDR3 size: 15 residues. Germline V gene lookup returns CDR1 SGHDT and CDR2 YYEEEE. CDR3 DNA: TGTGCCAGCAGCCTACTAGCGGGAGCCGCAGATACGCAGTATTTT. This gives the protein CASSLLAGAADTQYF.

V gene TRBV29-1 combines with J gene TRBJ1-1; possibly TRBD1 for D (6 bases). The CDR3 loop spans 14 amino acids. V dropped 0 bases and J dropped 5 bases, with 13 bases sitting between them. Germline V gene sequence: CDR1 SQVTM, CDR2 ANQGSEA. For the CDR3, the DNA is TGCAGCGTTGAAGAGGGCAGGGGTGGGACTGAAGCTTTCTTT. It encodes CSVEEGRGGTEAFF.

This chain connects TRBV9 to TRBJ2-1; D may be TRBD1 or TRBD2 (5 bases each). The CDR3 length is 15 residues. V was shortened by 4 bases and J by 2 bases, with 13 bases between the two germline ends. The germline V gene has CDR1 SGDLS and CDR2 YYNGEE. The CDR3, as DNA: TGTGCCAGCAGCCTGACGAGGGGCGCCTACAATGAGCAGTTCTTC. Protein sequence: CASSLTRGAYNEQFF.

The chain carries TRBV4-3 and TRBJ2-7; possibly TRBD2 for D (5 bases). Germline V gene data show CDR1 as LGHNA and CDR2 as YSLEER. Trimming removed 2 bases from V and 4 bases from J, with 9 bases in between. The CDR3 has 13 amino acids. CDR3 protein: CASSQNRGYEQYF. Here the CDR3 DNA reads TGCGCCAGCAGCCAAAACCGGGGATACGAGCAGTACTTC.

The rearrangement joins TRBV28 to TRBJ2-5; 8 bases match TRBD2. The CDR3 is 16 residues long. CDR1 and CDR2 from the germline V gene are MDHEN and SYDVKM. The junction had 16 bases not matched to a gene; V was cut back by 11 bases and J by 2 bases. Written as DNA, the CDR3 is TGTGCCGGCAAGCCGGGGGGGACGTTCCCACAAGAGACCCAGTACTTC. Its protein is CAGKPGGTFPQETQYF.

The rearrangement links TRBV7-6 to TRBJ2-1; TRBD1 matches at 8 bases. The CDR3 is 17 residues long. Germline lookup yields CDR1 SGHVS and CDR2 FNYEAQ. Trimming removed 5 bases from V and 5 bases from J; junction bases left unmatched: 14. CDR3: CASSQGGGQGLDNEQFF. The CDR3 region has the DNA TGTGCCAGCAGCCAGGGGGGAGGACAGGGCTTAGACAATGAGCAGTTCTTC.

With regard to this clone: At one end, the junction sequence differs from germline, possibly due to a read error. This chain uses TRBV2 with TRBJ2-7; D may be TRBD1 or TRBD2 (5 bases each). CDR3 length: 15 residues. The germline gives CDR1 SNHLY, CDR2 FYNNEI. The CDR3 is CARSVRDRSSYEQYF. The CDR3 region has the DNA TGTGCCAGGAGTGTCCGGGACCGGAGCTCCTACGAGCAGTACTTC.

This clone has just one count. This chain joins TRBV5-1 and TRBJ2-1, with D tentatively TRBD1 (6 bases). V was trimmed by 0 bases and J by 0 bases, leaving 13 bases between them. Per the germline V gene, CDR1 is SGHRS and CDR2 is YFSETQ. The CDR3 totals 17 residues. The CDR3 region has the DNA TGCGCCAGCAGCTTGGCCCGGGACACTAGCTCCTACAATGAGCAGTTCTTC. This translates into CASSLARDTSSYNEQFF.

The genes are TRBV27 and TRBJ2-7; TRBD1 might be the D (6 bases). CDR1 is MNHEY, CDR2 SMNVEV, per germline (reference sequence). Trimming cost V 6 bases and J 1 base, with 7 bases left between them. The CDR3 is 12 amino acids. CDR3 coding DNA: TGTGCCAGCAGGGACAGTTCCTACGAGCAGTACTTC. It yields the protein CASRDSSYEQYF.

This CDR3 reads CASSYLGYGYTF. In nucleotides, the CDR3 is TGTGCCAGCAGTTACTTAGGCTATGGCTACACCTTC. The chain combines TRBV6-6 with TRBJ1-2; D is undetermined. CDR1 and CDR2 (germline): MNHNY, SVGAGI (reference sequence). Trimming took off 1 base at V and 4 bases at J, with 4 bases between the two ends. The CDR3 loop spans 12 amino acids.

Only a few counts were recorded for this clone. The chain carries TRBV6-1 and TRBJ2-7; either TRBD1 or TRBD2 may supply D (5 bases each). There are 15 residues in the CDR3. Trimming left V 6 bases short and J 2 bases short, with 17 bases between. Looked up from germline, CDR1 is MNHNS and CDR2 is SASEGT. The CDR3 here is CASSPEGYPTYEQYF. CDR3 bases: TGTGCCAGCAGCCCTGAGGGGTACCCTACCTACGAGCAGTACTTC.